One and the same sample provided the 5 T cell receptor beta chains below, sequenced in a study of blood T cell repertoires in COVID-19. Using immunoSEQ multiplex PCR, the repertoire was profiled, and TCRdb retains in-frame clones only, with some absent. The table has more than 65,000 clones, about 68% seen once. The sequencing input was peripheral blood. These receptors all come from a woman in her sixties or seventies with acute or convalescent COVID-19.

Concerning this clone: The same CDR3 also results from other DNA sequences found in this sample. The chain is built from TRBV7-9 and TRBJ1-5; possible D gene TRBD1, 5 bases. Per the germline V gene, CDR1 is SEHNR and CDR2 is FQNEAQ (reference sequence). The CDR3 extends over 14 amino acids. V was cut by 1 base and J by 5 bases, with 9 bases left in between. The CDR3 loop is CASSLGGVHQPQHF. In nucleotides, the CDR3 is TGTGCCAGCAGCTTAGGGGGGGTCCATCAGCCCCAGCATTTT.

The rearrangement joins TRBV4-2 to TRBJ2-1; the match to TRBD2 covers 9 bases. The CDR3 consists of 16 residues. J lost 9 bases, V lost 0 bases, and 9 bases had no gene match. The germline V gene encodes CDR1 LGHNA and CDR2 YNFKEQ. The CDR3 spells CASSQERSGGRSEQFF. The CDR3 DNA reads TGTGCCAGCAGCCAAGAGAGGAGCGGGGGGCGGAGTGAGCAGTTCTTC.

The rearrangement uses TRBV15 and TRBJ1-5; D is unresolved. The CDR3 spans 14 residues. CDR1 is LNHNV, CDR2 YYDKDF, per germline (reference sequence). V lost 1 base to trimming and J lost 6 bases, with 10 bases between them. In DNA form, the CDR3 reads TGTGCCACCAGCAGAGTAGGTGAGGGTCAGCCCCAGCATTTT. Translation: CATSRVGEGQPQHF.

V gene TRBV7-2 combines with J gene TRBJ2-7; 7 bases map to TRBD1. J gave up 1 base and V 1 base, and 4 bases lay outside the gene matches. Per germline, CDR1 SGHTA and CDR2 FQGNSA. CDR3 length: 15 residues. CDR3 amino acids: CASSLVRDSSYEQYF. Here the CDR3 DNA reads TGTGCCAGCAGCTTAGTTAGGGACAGTTCCTACGAGCAGTACTTC.

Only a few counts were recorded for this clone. The CDR3 sequence: CASSLKSGWGGYTF. The DNA of the CDR3 is TGTGCCAGCAGCTTAAAATCAGGGTGGGGTGGCTACACCTTC. This chain uses TRBV7-2 with TRBJ1-2, with D perhaps TRBD1 (5 bases). V lost 2 bases, J lost 7 bases, and 14 bases lay in between. Germline V gives CDR1 SGHTA, CDR2 FQGNSA. The CDR3 is 14 residues long.